Presented here are 26 T cell receptor beta chains from one specimen sequenced in a study of OX40 agonist ivuxolimab in advanced cancers. Produced via immunoSEQ multiplex PCR; TCRdb's table is partial and in-frame only. Seen here are some 23,000 clones, roughly 93% observed once, and the top ten hold about 46%. Material: CD4+ or CD8+ T cells sorted from blood, obtained in a trial of the OX40 agonist ivuxolimab. These receptors were taken from an adult with an advanced solid tumor such as melanoma, head and neck, liver or kidney cancer.

This chain uses TRBV19 with TRBJ2-3; D call uncertain. The CDR3 runs 11 residues. Germline CDR1 is LNHDA and CDR2 is SQIVND (reference sequence). The V end lost 4 bases, the J end lost 6 bases, and 5 bases lay between the germline ends. CDR3 nucleotide sequence: TGTGCCAGTAGTACCGCGGATACGCAGTATTTT. This gives the protein CASSTADTQYF. Supplemented by reference TRBV19 and TRBJ2-3, the full variable domain reads DGGITQSPKYLFRKEGQNVTLSCEQNLNHDAMYWYRQDPGQGLRLIYYSQIVNDFQKGDIAEGYSVSREKKESFPLTVTSAQKNPTAFYLCASSTADTQYFGPGTRLTVL.

This rearrangement joins TRBV5-4 to TRBJ2-3; 8 bases line up with TRBD2. CDR1 SGHNT and CDR2 YYREEE come from the germline V gene (reference sequence). This CDR3 region has 15 residues. With 0 bases clipped from V and 6 bases from J, the junction kept 6 bases outside the gene matches. CDR3 residues: CASSLESGGADTQYF. In DNA form, the CDR3 reads TGTGCCAGCAGCTTGGAATCGGGGGGGGCGGATACGCAGTATTTT.

The genes are TRBV5-1 and TRBJ2-5; tentative D call: TRBD1 (5 bases). V was trimmed by 5 bases and J by 5 bases, leaving 13 bases between them. The CDR3 length is 13 residues. CDR1 and CDR2 from the germline V gene are SGHRS and YFSETQ. The CDR3 coding sequence is TGCGCCAGCAGTGGGGCCGTGCGGGAGACCCAGTACTTC. Translating gives CASSGAVRETQYF.

The chain links TRBV9 to TRBJ1-1; TRBD1 agrees at 7 bases. Germline-derived CDR1 and CDR2 are SGDLS and YYNGEE. The CDR3 extends over 13 amino acids. Trimming at V came to 2 bases and at J to 3 bases, leaving 1 base not matched to a gene. DNA for the CDR3: TGTGCCAGCAGCGTCCAGGGGGACACTGAAGCTTTCTTT. Translating it yields CASSVQGDTEAFF.

The V gene is TRBV6-5, the J gene TRBJ1-2, with unresolved D. This CDR3 region has 15 residues. Germline lookup yields CDR1 MNHEY and CDR2 SVGAGI. Trimming left V 7 bases short and J 3 bases short, with 18 bases between. CDR3 amino acids: CASKSVSSMYYGYTF. CDR3 nucleotide sequence: TGTGCCAGCAAATCTGTCAGCTCTATGTACTATGGCTACACCTTC.

Regarding this clone: At one end the junction does not follow the germline gene, possibly because of a read error. The chain uses TRBV10-2 and TRBJ2-1, with D unclear. Germline V gene data show CDR1 as WSHSY and CDR2 as SAAADI. This CDR3 is 11 amino acids long. CDR3 sequence (DNA): TGCGCCAGCAGTGCCAGGACCCCCCTCATCTTC. This sequence encodes CASSARTPLIF.

J is TRBJ2-1 and V is TRBV6-1, with D tentatively TRBD2 (6 bases). V dropped 11 bases and J dropped 9 bases, with 11 bases sitting between them. CDR1 and CDR2 from the germline V gene are MNHNS and SASEGT. CDR3 length: 10 residues. CDR3 DNA: TGTGCCGCGGGGACTGGTGAGCAGTTCTTC. This codes for CAAGTGEQFF.

This rearrangement joins TRBV27 to TRBJ2-2; D might be TRBD2 (5 bases). Germline CDR1 is MNHEY and CDR2 is SMNVEV (reference sequence). V was trimmed by 3 bases and J by 6 bases, leaving 8 bases between them. The CDR3 is made up of 13 amino acids. The CDR3: CASSFSAPGELFF. The CDR3, as DNA: TGTGCCAGCAGTTTTAGCGCACCCGGGGAGCTGTTTTTT.

The rearrangement links TRBV5-1 to TRBJ1-2; 9 nucleotides align to TRBD1. With V trimmed by 2 bases and J by 2 bases, 4 bases remained unmatched. This CDR3 has 15 residues. Looked up from germline, CDR1 is SGHRS and CDR2 is YFSETQ. CDR3 nucleotide sequence: TGCGCCAGCAGCTTAACGGGACAGGGCAACTATGGCTACACCTTC. Its translation is CASSLTGQGNYGYTF. Combining the CDR3 with reference TRBV5-1 and TRBJ1-2 gives the whole variable domain KAGVTQTPRYLIKTRGQQVTLSCSPISGHRSVSWYQQTPGQGLQFLFEYFSETQRNKGNFPGRFSGRQFSNSRSEMNVSTLELGDSALYLCASSLTGQGNYGYTFGSGTRLTVV.

This sequence joins TRBV5-1 and TRBJ2-3, with D perhaps matching TRBD2 (6 bases). V dropped 1 base and J dropped 3 bases, with 12 bases sitting between them. The CDR3 length is 15 residues. The germline V gene encodes CDR1 SGHRS and CDR2 YFSETQ. CDR3 nucleotide sequence: TGCGCCAGCAGCTTGTCAGGGAGGTCGACAGATACGCAGTATTTT. Translating gives CASSLSGRSTDTQYF.

The genes are TRBV28 and TRBJ2-7; the match to TRBD1 covers 9 bases. V shed 3 bases, J shed 3 bases, and the junction held 6 bases outside the gene matches. The CDR3 is made up of 15 amino acids. CDR1 and CDR2 from the germline V gene are MDHEN and SYDVKM. Here the CDR3 reads CASSFDRGRDYEQYF. The CDR3 bases are TGTGCCAGCAGTTTCGACAGGGGGAGGGACTACGAGCAGTACTTC.

V and J are TRBV27 and TRBJ2-2, with D perhaps matching TRBD1 or TRBD2 (5 bases each). The CDR3 is 14 residues long. V was clipped by 7 bases and J by 5 bases, with 14 bases between them. Per the germline V gene, CDR1 is MNHEY and CDR2 is SMNVEV (reference sequence). The CDR3 here is CASTWDHRTGELFF. The CDR3 DNA reads TGTGCCAGCACATGGGACCACCGGACCGGGGAGCTGTTTTTT.

The chain carries TRBV5-1 and TRBJ2-6, with TRBD1 matching over 7 bases. The CDR3 extends over 15 amino acids. V lost 4 bases to trimming and J lost 2 bases; unmatched junction nucleotides: 3. Germline V gives CDR1 SGHRS, CDR2 YFSETQ. CDR3 DNA: TGCGCCAGCAGCAGAACAGGGGCTGGGGCCAACGTCCTGACTTTC. This sequence encodes CASSRTGAGANVLTF.

The chain has TRBV30 and TRBJ1-1; D gene unclear. Germline loops: CDR1 GTSNPN, CDR2 SVGIG (reference sequence). The CDR3 totals 12 residues. The V end lost 2 bases, the J end lost 6 bases, and 10 bases lay between the germline ends. The CDR3 sequence is CAWSRRLSEAFF. CDR3 in DNA: TGTGCCTGGAGTAGGAGGCTCTCTGAAGCTTTCTTT.

J is TRBJ1-4 and V is TRBV5-1; no clear D. Trimming pared 0 bases from V and 3 bases from J, leaving 6 bases between. The CDR3 is made up of 14 amino acids. Germline CDR1 is SGHRS and CDR2 is YFSETQ. For the CDR3, the DNA is TGCGCCAGCAGCTTGGGTCAGGCTAATGAAAAACTGTTTTTT. It encodes CASSLGQANEKLFF.

Only one count was recorded for this clone. The rearrangement links TRBV5-1 to TRBJ2-2; D may be TRBD1 or TRBD2 (5 bases each). CDR1 SGHRS and CDR2 YFSETQ come from the germline V gene. The germline V and J ends were trimmed by 0 bases and 5 bases, with 8 bases remaining between them. The CDR3 is 14 amino acids. DNA for the CDR3: TGCGCCAGCAGCTTGGGGGACGATACCGGGGAGCTGTTTTTT. This translates into CASSLGDDTGELFF.

The chain carries TRBV5-1 and TRBJ2-7; the D gene could be TRBD1 or TRBD2 (5 bases each). The CDR3 runs to 14 residues. Deletions cut 3 bases from V and 4 bases from J, with 14 bases between. Germline-derived CDR1 and CDR2 are SGHRS and YFSETQ. DNA of the CDR3: TGCGCCAGCAGCTACGGGACGAGAGGATACGAGCAGTACTTC. Translating gives CASSYGTRGYEQYF.

This chain connects TRBV5-8 to TRBJ1-1; 7 bases match TRBD1. CDR1 is SGHTS, CDR2 YDEGEE, per germline. Trimming cost V 4 bases and J 6 bases; bases outside gene matches: 9. CDR3 length: 14 amino acids. The CDR3 nucleotides read TGTGCCAGCAGCATCGACAGGGTTCGCCCTGAAGCTTTCTTT. This translates into CASSIDRVRPEAFF.

This chain links TRBV7-9 with TRBJ2-3; D ambiguous. CDR3 length equals 15 residues. V was trimmed by 2 bases and J by 9 bases, leaving 18 bases between them. The germline V gene encodes CDR1 SEHNR and CDR2 FQNEAQ (reference sequence). The CDR3 sequence is CASSLSVVPSLTQYF. DNA for the CDR3: TGTGCCAGCAGCTTATCCGTAGTTCCCTCCTTGACGCAGTATTTT.

This clone qualifies as medium-sized. V is TRBV7-3 and J is TRBJ2-5; D assignment may be TRBD1 or TRBD2 (5 bases each). V lost 3 bases and J 7 bases, leaving 6 bases between the germline ends. The CDR3 has 11 amino acids. In germline, CDR1 is SGHTA, CDR2 FQGTGA. CDR3 amino acids: CASSLRGTQYF. Written as DNA, the CDR3 is TGTGCCAGCAGCTTGAGGGGGACCCAGTACTTC.

The chain is built from TRBV6-5 and TRBJ2-7; the D call may be TRBD1 or TRBD2 (5 bases each). V lost 5 bases, J lost 6 bases, and 17 bases lay in between. CDR3 length: 14 residues. Germline CDR1 is MNHEY and CDR2 is SVGAGI. CDR3 sequence (DNA): TGTGCCAGCAGTCAGTCCGGGACGATGATCGAGCAGTACTTC. This encodes CASSQSGTMIEQYF.

V usage is TRBV4-3 and J usage is TRBJ2-3; TRBD2 might be the D (6 bases). The length of the CDR3 is 16 residues. CDR1 is LGHNA and CDR2 is YSLEER in the germline V gene. V was trimmed by 0 bases and J by 0 bases, leaving 10 bases between them. CDR3 in DNA: TGCGCCAGCAGCCAAGAAAGTAGCGGAAGCACAGATACGCAGTATTTT. It encodes CASSQESSGSTDTQYF.

The chain joins TRBV18 to TRBJ1-2, with a possible D match to TRBD1 (5 bases). Germline CDR1 and CDR2: KGHSH and LQKENI. The CDR3 contains 17 residues. V lost 2 bases and J 4 bases, leaving 20 bases between the germline ends. DNA for the CDR3: TGTGCCAGCTCACCAATCCAGGTTTCCGGGACCTCCTATGGCTACACCTTC. Translation gives CASSPIQVSGTSYGYTF.

The chain combines TRBV5-1 with TRBJ2-1; 8 nucleotides line up with TRBD2. Germline V gives CDR1 SGHRS, CDR2 YFSETQ. V shed 2 bases, J shed 8 bases, and the junction held 6 bases outside the gene matches. The CDR3 covers 14 residues. This CDR3 is CASSLGREGDEQFF. The CDR3 coding sequence is TGCGCCAGCAGCTTAGGACGGGAGGGCGATGAGCAGTTCTTC. The variable domain in full, with the rest retrieved from reference TRBV5-1 and TRBJ2-1, is KAGVTQTPRYLIKTRGQQVTLSCSPISGHRSVSWYQQTPGQGLQFLFEYFSETQRNKGNFPGRFSGRQFSNSRSEMNVSTLELGDSALYLCASSLGREGDEQFFGPGTRLTVL.

The gene calls are TRBV29-1 and TRBJ2-5; D not resolved. Germline CDR1 reads SQVTM; CDR2 reads ANQGSEA. V lost 7 bases to trimming and J lost 8 bases, with 11 bases between them. CDR3 length: 10 residues. CDR3 protein: CSAAVETQYF. CDR3 in DNA: TGCAGCGCCGCCGTGGAAACCCAGTACTTC.

The chain employs TRBV13 and TRBJ1-6; 7 bases line up with TRBD1. Unmatched junction bases numbered 0, after V lost 0 bases and J lost 7 bases. The CDR3 is 14 residues long. Germline V CDR1 and CDR2: PRHDT, FYEKMQ (reference sequence). The chain's CDR3 is CASSLGQGNSPLHF. The DNA of the CDR3 is TGTGCCAGCAGCTTAGGACAGGGGAATTCACCCCTCCACTTT.